Listed here are 9 T cell receptor beta chains from one sample, sequenced in a study of control samples from healthy donors and cancer patients. The repertoire was sequenced with immunoSEQ multiplex PCR; TCRdb's copy has only in-frame clones and lacks some. The table has under 300,000 clones, almost 85% seen once; the top ten hold 13%. Source material: PBMCs. The receptors here all came from an older woman with lung cancer.

The chain recombines TRBV18 with TRBJ1-2, with D unclear. Trimming left V 3 bases short and J 4 bases short, with 15 bases between. Germline CDR1 and CDR2: KGHSH and LQKENI. CDR3 length: 15 residues. The CDR3: CASSPNEAGGYGYTF. CDR3 in DNA: TGTGCCAGCTCACCCAATGAGGCCGGCGGCTATGGCTACACCTTC.

J is TRBJ2-3 and V is TRBV11-2, with 15 bases that match TRBD2. The germline V gene encodes CDR1 SGHAT and CDR2 FQNNGV. The CDR3 runs 18 residues. With V trimmed by 5 bases and J by 2 bases, 8 bases remained unmatched. The CDR3: CASSILGTSGRTTDTQYF. The CDR3, as DNA: TGTGCCAGCAGCATACTAGGGACTAGCGGGAGGACCACAGATACGCAGTATTTT.

The chain recombines TRBV7-2 with TRBJ2-1; D possibly corresponds to TRBD2 (5 bases). Between the trimmed V and J ends, which lost 0 bases and 2 bases, there was a span of 14 bases. The CDR3 has 17 residues. Germline lookup yields CDR1 SGHTA and CDR2 FQGNSA. The CDR3 DNA sequence: TGTGCCAGCAGCTTAGCGCACTCCCCTAGCCCCTACAATGAGCAGTTCTTC. Protein sequence: CASSLAHSPSPYNEQFF.

J is TRBJ1-1 and V is TRBV11-2; 7 bases agree with TRBD1. From germline, CDR1 is SGHAT and CDR2 FQNNGV. This CDR3 region has 14 residues. After removal of 5 bases from V and 5 bases from J, the junction contained 8 bases not matched to a gene. The CDR3 DNA is TGTGCCAGCAGCCTACAGGGGATGGGAACTGAAGCTTTCTTT. Translated, it gives CASSLQGMGTEAFF.

V usage is TRBV7-6 and J usage is TRBJ2-1; TRBD1 might be the D (6 bases). The CDR3 totals 17 residues. Germline V gives CDR1 SGHVS, CDR2 FNYEAQ. V lost 4 bases and J lost 0, with 16 bases in between. In DNA form, the CDR3 reads TGTGCCAGCAGCTCCGGAAAGGGGGAAAGCTCCTACAATGAGCAGTTCTTC. Amino acids: CASSSGKGESSYNEQFF.

The CDR3 loop is CASSSRTAEAFF. The CDR3 DNA is TGCGCCAGCAGCTCAAGGACAGCTGAAGCTTTCTTT. The V call is TRBV5-1, the J call TRBJ1-1; tentative D call: TRBD1 (6 bases). Trimming took 3 bases from V and 6 from J, leaving 9 bases between them. Germline values: CDR1 SGHRS, CDR2 YFSETQ. CDR3 length equals 12 residues.

The gene calls are TRBV6-5 and TRBJ2-7, with D tentatively TRBD1 (6 bases). Trimming stripped 6 bases from V and 2 bases from J, with 11 bases between. The CDR3 contains 13 residues. Germline-derived CDR1 and CDR2 are MNHEY and SVGAGI. The CDR3 DNA reads TGTGCCAGCAGCAACAGGGCGACCTACGAGCAGTACTTC. Its protein product is CASSNRATYEQYF.

The chain uses TRBV5-4 and TRBJ2-7; the D gene is possibly TRBD1 (5 bases). The CDR3 is 14 residues long. CDR1 SGHNT and CDR2 YYREEE come from the germline V gene (reference sequence). Trimming cost V 3 bases and J 0 bases, with 10 bases left between them. CDR3: CASSWGQGSYEQYF. The CDR3 DNA reads TGTGCCAGCAGCTGGGGTCAGGGCTCCTACGAGCAGTACTTC.

V usage is TRBV5-1 and J usage is TRBJ1-2; a weak D match, TRBD1 (5 bases). Trimming left V 4 bases short and J 4 bases short, with 14 bases between. CDR1 is SGHRS, CDR2 YFSETQ, per germline. The CDR3 covers 14 residues. In DNA form, the CDR3 reads TGCGCCAGCAGCGCCGACAGCGGTGGCTATGGCTACACCTTC. Residues: CASSADSGGYGYTF.